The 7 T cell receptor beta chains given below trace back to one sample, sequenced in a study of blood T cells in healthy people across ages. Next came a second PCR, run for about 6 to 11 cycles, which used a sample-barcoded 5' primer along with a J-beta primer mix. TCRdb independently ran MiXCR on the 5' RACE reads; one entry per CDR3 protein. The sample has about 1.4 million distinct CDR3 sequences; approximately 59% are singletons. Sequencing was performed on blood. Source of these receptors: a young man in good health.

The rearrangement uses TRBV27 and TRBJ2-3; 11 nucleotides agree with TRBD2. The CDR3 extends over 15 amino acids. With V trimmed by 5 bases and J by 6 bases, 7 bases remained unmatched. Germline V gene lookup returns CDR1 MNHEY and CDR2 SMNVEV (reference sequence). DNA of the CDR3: TGTGCCAGCAGTGGTACTAGCGGGGGCGGGGATACGCAGTATTTT. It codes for CASSGTSGGGDTQYF.

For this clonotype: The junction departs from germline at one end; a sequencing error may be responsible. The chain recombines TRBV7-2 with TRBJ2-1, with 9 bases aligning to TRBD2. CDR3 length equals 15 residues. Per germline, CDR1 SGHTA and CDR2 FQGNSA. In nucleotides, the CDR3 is TGTGCCAGCAGCACAGGGACTAGCACCTACAATGAGCAGTTGTTC. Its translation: CASSTGTSTYNEQLF.

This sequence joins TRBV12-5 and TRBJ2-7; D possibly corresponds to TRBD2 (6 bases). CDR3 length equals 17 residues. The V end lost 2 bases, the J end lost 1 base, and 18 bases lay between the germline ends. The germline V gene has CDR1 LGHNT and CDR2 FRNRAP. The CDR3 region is CASGLPSPRDHSYEQYF. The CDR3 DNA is TGTGCTAGTGGTTTGCCCTCCCCGCGGGACCATTCCTACGAGCAGTACTTC.

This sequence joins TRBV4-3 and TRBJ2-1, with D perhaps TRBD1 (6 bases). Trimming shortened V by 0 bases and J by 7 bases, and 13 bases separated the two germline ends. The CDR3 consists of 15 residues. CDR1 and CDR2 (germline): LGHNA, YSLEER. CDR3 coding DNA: TGCGCCAGCAGCCAAGATTGGCAGGGGTTAAATGAGCAGTTCTTC. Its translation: CASSQDWQGLNEQFF.

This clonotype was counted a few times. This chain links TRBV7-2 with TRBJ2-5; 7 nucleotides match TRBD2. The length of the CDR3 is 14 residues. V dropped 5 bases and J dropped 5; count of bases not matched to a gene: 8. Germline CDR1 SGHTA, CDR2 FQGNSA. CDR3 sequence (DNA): TGTGCCAGCAGCCGAACCGCGGGAGTTGAGACCCAGTACTTC. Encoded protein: CASSRTAGVETQYF.

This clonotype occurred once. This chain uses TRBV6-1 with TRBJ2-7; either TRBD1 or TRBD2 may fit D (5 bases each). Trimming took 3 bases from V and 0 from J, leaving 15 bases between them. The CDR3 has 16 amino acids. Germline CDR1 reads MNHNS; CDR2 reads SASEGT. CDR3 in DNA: TGTGCCAGCAGTGATGCAGGGACGGGAAGCTCCTACGAGCAGTACTTC. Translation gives CASSDAGTGSSYEQYF.

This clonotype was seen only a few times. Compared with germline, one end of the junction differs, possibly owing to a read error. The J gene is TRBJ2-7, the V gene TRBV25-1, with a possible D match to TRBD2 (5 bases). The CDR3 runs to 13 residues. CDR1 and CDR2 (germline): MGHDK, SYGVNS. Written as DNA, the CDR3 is TGTGCCGGCAGTGGGGAGCTGAAGTGGGAGCAGTACTTC. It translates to CAGSGELKWEQYF.